The following is a T cell receptor (beta chain) sequence with its context. This clonotype was seen more than once but under ten times. Its antigen is unknown. Per-nucleotide qualities are absent, and no much larger clonotype sits a single base away. The roughly 39 donors, aged 6 to 90 years, were systemically healthy Caucasian individuals from Russia. Each donor gave approximately 10 milliliters of peripheral blood, collected into EDTA-treated Vacutainer tubes. Ficoll-Paque density-gradient centrifugation was used to isolate PBMCs, with at least 7 million obtained per sample. Total RNA was extracted from PBMCs with Trizol reagent, with at least 6 micrograms obtained per sample. Naive CD45RAhigh/CD27high T cell percentages were measured by flow cytometry on a PBMC aliquot from every donor. Preparation of the library involved 5' RACE. For sequencing, an Illumina HiSeq 2500 was employed. A second PCR of about 6 to 11 cycles was performed with a sample-barcoded 5' primer and a J-beta primer mix. A template-switch 5' adaptor carrying 12 random nucleotides introduced a unique molecular identifier onto each TCR beta cDNA molecule. Each sample yielded at least 2.5 million CDR3-containing paired-end reads. The Mint cDNA synthesis kit, primed by a TRBC-specific oligonucleotide, was used to synthesize first-strand cDNA from all RNA. After uracil-DNA glycosylase treatment, a first 18-cycle PCR used universal primers M1SS and BC2_uni_R on all cDNA. Per the source publication's procedure: Normalization of each sample was performed by random selection of 1 million high-quality reads, each carrying a distinct molecular identifier. Reads sharing molecular identifiers were discarded rather than binned into consensus sequences. MiTCR, run with a Q25 quality threshold and the strictest error-elimination algorithm, handled CDR3 identification, clonotype clustering and error correction. Lower-bound total TCR beta diversity was estimated with a nonparametric unseen species model using Euler transformation. In TCRdb, the public reads were trimmed at Q25 with fastp and aligned with MiXCR, with productive beta chains retained. CDR3 protein duplicates are merged, each entry listing the most common genes and DNA. TCRdb, rather than the study authors, made the V and J calls. The sample records roughly 830,000 distinct CDR3 sequences, around two thirds of which are singletons. The leading ten clones occupy 28% of the sample.

This record comes from a study of blood T cells in healthy people across ages (dated by TCRdb to between 2014 and 2016). Study-level background: In model experiments, roughly one uniquely barcoded TCR beta cDNA molecule per two T cells was captured by template switching. The study measured age-related changes in TCR beta repertoire diversity using deep sequencing normalized with unique cDNA molecular identifiers. The donors were split into four age groups: young (average 16 years), middle-aged (about 40), aged (about 56) and long-lived (more than 80). Donors of different ages were randomly distributed across sequencing lanes to avoid experimental bias. The study analyzed two additional independent replicas of 1 million unique cDNA reads from the same blood draw for two donors, one aged 18 to 30 and one aged 80 or older. Here is what the overall study found, with its caveats: Compared with the aged group, more naive CD4+ T cells, fewer expanded clones and increased TCR diversity were shown by the long-lived group, suggesting age selection. Total diversity estimates from one million sequenced T cells were considered lower bounds and underestimates. There was a strong correlation between observed TCR beta diversity and the percentage of naive T cells measured by flow cytometry. As age increased, observed TCR beta diversity per million T cells dropped in a roughly linear way, and a significant reduction was already evident by age about 40. Because profiling used bulk unsorted PBMCs, naive and antigen-experienced compartments could not be compared conclusively. The CMV infection status of donors was not known, potentially confounding age-related changes in expanded clonotypes.

Including cysteine and phenylalanine, the CDR3 has 15 amino acids. The only DNA kept is the CDR3, 45 bases in frame from the first base. CDR1 SGHTA and CDR2 FQGNSA were looked up in the germline V gene. Rearrangement joined TRBV7-2 to TRBJ2-7; the best D guess is TRBD2, with 6 bases matching. The end of the DNA fits TRBJ2-5 better, so the J call may be wrong. Sequencing used blood. The origin of this receptor is a man aged 25 to 40 in good health. The sequence in DNA is TGTGCCAGCAGCTTAGGCGGGACGACTAGGGGGACCCAGTACTTC. It translates as CASSLGGTTRGTQYF.